This passage covers 20 T cell receptor beta chains from one sample sequenced in a study of blood T cell repertoires in COVID-19. Only in-frame clones appear in the TCRdb table, and some are missing; sequencing was by immunoSEQ multiplex PCR. The sample records 70,000 to 75,000 clones, just under 85% being singletons. The sequenced sample consisted of peripheral blood. Every receptor here comes from a man aged 65 to 85 with acute or convalescent COVID-19.

The chain links TRBV7-3 to TRBJ2-3; D perhaps matches TRBD2 (6 bases). Germline V gene data show CDR1 as SGHTA and CDR2 as FQGTGA. Trimming pared 5 bases from V and 4 bases from J, leaving 10 bases between. The CDR3 has 13 residues. The CDR3 nucleotides are TGTGCCAGCAGCCTGAGCGGGCCAGATACGCAGTATTTT. This translates into CASSLSGPDTQYF.

The chain links TRBV10-3 to TRBJ2-3; 15 bases are shared with TRBD2. The CDR3 consists of 18 residues. Germline CDR1 is ENHRY and CDR2 is SYGVKD. With 4 bases clipped from V and 4 bases from J, the junction kept 9 bases outside the gene matches. The DNA for the CDR3 is TGTGCCATCAGTGCCGGACTAGCGGGAGGGCCTGACCCAGATACGCAGTATTTT. It encodes CAISAGLAGGPDPDTQYF.

The sample holds a few counts of this clone. The gene calls are TRBV3-1 (or the pseudogene TRBV3-2) and TRBJ1-1; tentative D call: TRBD1 (5 bases). The CDR3 extends over 13 amino acids. V gave up 5 bases and J gave up 3 bases, with 10 bases separating them. Looked up from germline, CDR1 is LGHDT and CDR2 is YNNKEL (reference sequence). CDR3 nucleotide sequence: TGTGCCAGCAGCTCGGACATATACACTGAAGCTTTCTTT. It translates to CASSSDIYTEAFF.

This chain joins TRBV19 and TRBJ2-1; tentatively, D is TRBD1 (6 bases). The CDR3 spans 17 residues. Germline assignment: CDR1 LNHDA and CDR2 SQIVND (reference sequence). Trimming took off 5 bases at V and 4 bases at J, with 21 bases between the two ends. The chain's CDR3 is CASSQSGGGFMYNEQFF. The CDR3 nucleotides read TGTGCCAGTAGTCAGAGCGGTGGGGGCTTCATGTACAATGAGCAGTTCTTC.

This CDR3 is CSVVAGGDGELFF. The CDR3 DNA sequence: TGCAGCGTTGTGGCGGGAGGGGACGGGGAGCTGTTTTTT. This chain links TRBV29-1 with TRBJ2-2; TRBD2 aligns across 9 bases. V dropped 4 bases and J dropped 7; count of bases not matched to a gene: 4. The CDR3 has 13 amino acids. Germline V CDR1 and CDR2: SQVTM, ANQGSEA.

The J gene is TRBJ2-1, the V gene TRBV5-6; perhaps TRBD1 as D (6 bases). Germline loops: CDR1 SGHDT, CDR2 YYEEEE. The length of the CDR3 is 12 residues. V lost 0 bases and J lost 12, with 10 bases in between. CDR3 bases: TGTGCCAGCAGCTTGGGGGGGCAAGGGCAGTTCTTC. Its translation is CASSLGGQGQFF.

CDR3: CASSRDSSTGELFF. In nucleotides, the CDR3 is TGCGCCAGCAGCCGGGACAGCTCCACCGGGGAGCTGTTTTTT. This chain links TRBV5-1 with TRBJ2-2, with 7 positions matching TRBD1. In germline, CDR1 is SGHRS, CDR2 YFSETQ. Trimming took 4 bases from V and 4 from J; bases not matched to a gene: 4. The CDR3 is 14 amino acids. Together with reference TRBV5-1 and TRBJ2-2, the CDR3 gives the full variable domain: KAGVTQTPRYLIKTRGQQVTLSCSPISGHRSVSWYQQTPGQGLQFLFEYFSETQRNKGNFPGRFSGRQFSNSRSEMNVSTLELGDSALYLCASSRDSSTGELFFGEGSRLTVL.

V is TRBV6-2 or TRBV6-3 and J is TRBJ2-3, with 9 positions matching TRBD1. Per germline, CDR1 MNHEY and CDR2 SVGEGT. The CDR3 is made up of 15 amino acids. J lost 2 bases, V lost 5 bases, and 5 bases had no gene match. The CDR3 DNA follows: TGTGCCAGCAGTAAGGACAGGGGAATCACAGATACGCAGTATTTT. It codes for CASSKDRGITDTQYF.

This chain uses TRBV20-1 with TRBJ2-7, with D maybe TRBD1 (6 bases). Germline assignment: CDR1 DFQATT and CDR2 SNEGSKA (reference sequence). The CDR3 is 12 residues long. V lost 3 bases, J lost 3 bases, and 9 bases lay in between. The CDR3 loop reads CSASTGFYEQYF. The DNA of the CDR3 is TGCAGTGCTAGTACAGGGTTCTACGAGCAGTACTTC.

The chain links TRBV7-9 to TRBJ2-5; TRBD2 agrees at 12 bases. J lost 4 bases, V lost 5 bases, and 2 bases had no gene match. Germline loops: CDR1 SEHNR, CDR2 FQNEAQ (reference sequence). CDR3 length: 14 residues. CDR3 loop: CASSQGLAGETQYF. The CDR3 DNA follows: TGTGCCAGCAGCCAGGGACTAGCGGGAGAGACCCAGTACTTC. The full variable domain, in which reference TRBV7-9 and TRBJ2-5 provide the parts outside the CDR3, is DTGVSQNPRHKITKRGQNVTFRCDPISEHNRLYWYRQTLGQGPEFLTYFQNEAQLEKSRLLSDRFSAERPKGSFSTLEIQRTEQGDSAMYLCASSQGLAGETQYFGPGTRLLVL.

The J gene is TRBJ2-3, the V gene TRBV6-4; D not resolved. Germline CDR1 MRHNA, CDR2 SNTAGT. Between the trimmed V and J ends, which lost 5 bases and 0 bases, there was a span of 15 bases. CDR3 length equals 16 residues. CDR3 protein: CASSLHSSSSTDTQYF. The CDR3 region has the DNA TGTGCCAGCAGTCTTCATAGCTCCTCTAGCACAGATACGCAGTATTTT.

The rearrangement joins TRBV27 to TRBJ2-7; perhaps TRBD2 as D (5 bases). The CDR3 runs 16 residues. The germline CDR1 and CDR2 sequences are MNHEY and SMNVEV (reference sequence). The germline V and J ends were trimmed by 3 bases and 3 bases, with 18 bases remaining between them. CDR3 nucleotide sequence: TGTGCCAGCAGTTTTCTCAATACTAGGTTAGGCTACGAGCAGTACTTC. Translating it yields CASSFLNTRLGYEQYF.

The chain employs TRBV5-1 and TRBJ2-7; perhaps TRBD1 as D (5 bases). V was pared by 0 bases and J by 0 bases, with 13 bases between. Germline CDR1 reads SGHRS; CDR2 reads YFSETQ. There are 16 residues in the CDR3. CDR3 nucleotide sequence: TGCGCCAGCAGCTTGGCACAGGTCCTGGGCTCCTACGAGCAGTACTTC. Its protein is CASSLAQVLGSYEQYF.

The chain joins TRBV19 to TRBJ2-7; D ambiguous. Trimming took 5 bases from V and 2 from J, leaving 7 bases between them. Germline CDR1 and CDR2: LNHDA and SQIVND (reference sequence). The CDR3 has 12 amino acids. In DNA, the CDR3 is TGTGCCAGTAGTGGCAGAACCTACGAGCAGTACTTC. Residues: CASSGRTYEQYF.

This chain uses TRBV7-2 with TRBJ1-1; TRBD1 is a possible D gene (5 bases). Germline V gene data show CDR1 as SGHTA and CDR2 as FQGNSA. The CDR3 length is 15 residues. Trimming left V 5 bases short and J 2 bases short, with 15 bases between. CDR3 sequence reads: CASSPGRGGNTEAFF. The CDR3 nucleotides are TGTGCCAGCAGCCCGGGGAGGGGCGGTAACACTGAAGCTTTCTTT.

This chain connects TRBV18 to TRBJ1-1; TRBD1 might be the D (5 bases). V lost 6 bases and J lost 3, with 11 bases in between. This CDR3 is 13 amino acids long. Germline loops: CDR1 KGHSH, CDR2 LQKENI. CDR3 sequence reads: CASSRQGDTEAFF. The CDR3 DNA sequence: TGTGCCAGCTCTCGTCAGGGCGACACTGAAGCTTTCTTT.

The table lists this clone with a count of one. J is TRBJ1-2 and V is TRBV7-2; tentatively, D is TRBD1 (6 bases). The germline V gene encodes CDR1 SGHTA and CDR2 FQGNSA. The CDR3 length is 15 residues. V gave up 2 bases and J gave up 4 bases, with 14 bases separating them. The CDR3 sequence: CASSLTIQGSYGYTF. CDR3 nucleotides: TGTGCCAGCAGCTTAACAATACAGGGATCCTATGGCTACACCTTC. The full variable domain, rest sourced from reference TRBV7-2 and TRBJ1-2, is GAGVSQSPSNKVTEKGKDVELRCDPISGHTALYWYRQSLGQGLEFLIYFQGNSAPDKSGLPSDRFSAERTGGSVSTLTIQRTQQEDSAVYLCASSLTIQGSYGYTFGSGTRLTVV.

J is TRBJ1-6 and V is TRBV2; D not certain. The germline V and J ends were trimmed by 3 bases and 11 bases, with 8 bases remaining between them. CDR1 and CDR2 from the germline V gene are SNHLY and FYNNEI. The CDR3 is 12 amino acids. The DNA of the CDR3 is TGTGCCAGCAGTGATGGGCAGCCACCCCTCCACTTT. Translating it yields CASSDGQPPLHF.

This chain joins TRBV11-3 and TRBJ2-5, with 9 bases fitting TRBD2. Losses at the gene ends were 5 bases for V and 5 bases for J; bases not matched to a gene: 15. The length of the CDR3 is 17 residues. In germline, CDR1 is SGHNT, CDR2 YENEEA. The CDR3 sequence is CASSPSTGLAGLETQYF. The CDR3 DNA reads as TGTGCCAGCAGCCCCTCGACAGGGCTAGCGGGACTGGAGACCCAGTACTTC.

V gene TRBV30 combines with J gene TRBJ2-7; the match to TRBD1 covers 9 bases. Germline values: CDR1 GTSNPN, CDR2 SVGIG (reference sequence). The CDR3 covers 14 residues. V lost 1 base, J lost 6 bases, and 7 bases stayed unmatched. This CDR3 is CAWSGPDRGIEQYF. CDR3 nucleotides: TGTGCCTGGAGTGGTCCGGACAGGGGAATCGAGCAGTACTTC.